These 27 T cell receptor beta chains were all obtained from the same sample, sequenced in a study of vaccination effects on CD4 cells after COVID-19. Which antigens these TCRs recognize remains unknown. Upon completion of 10 days in culture, CD4+ T cells were isolated. Either the mRNA-1273 or the BNT162b2 vaccine was given to participants as two doses. Libraries were prepared by immunoSEQ multiplex PCR; TCRdb keeps only in-frame clonotypes and omits some of them. Here the sample spans under 70,000 clones, around 70% being singletons. The sequencing here drew on CD4+ T cells from PBMCs cultured without peptide, taken after COVID-19 vaccination. These receptors all come from a human donor who received a COVID-19 vaccine.

The CDR3 DNA reads as TGTGCCACCAGCAGAGATCTGGGAGGGCTTCAAGAGACCCAGTACTTC. It is translated as CATSRDLGGLQETQYF. The genes are TRBV15 and TRBJ2-5; 7 nucleotides align to TRBD2. V lost 0 bases to trimming and J lost 2 bases; unmatched junction nucleotides: 6. Germline V CDR1 and CDR2: LNHNV, YYDKDF (reference sequence). The CDR3 runs to 16 residues.

The rearrangement uses TRBV5-1 and TRBJ2-5; 14 bases align to TRBD2. The CDR3 has 15 residues. The junction had 5 bases not matched to a gene; V was cut back by 5 bases and J by 5 bases. Germline V gene data show CDR1 as SGHRS and CDR2 as YFSETQ. Here the CDR3 DNA reads TGCGCCAGCAGGACTAGCGGGGGGGCCGGGGAGACCCAGTACTTC. Protein sequence: CASRTSGGAGETQYF.

To note about this clone: In the same sample, other DNA sequences code for this CDR3. This sequence joins TRBV5-1 and TRBJ2-3; D uncertain. CDR3 length: 14 amino acids. The germline V gene encodes CDR1 SGHRS and CDR2 YFSETQ. Trimming shortened V by 0 bases and J by 0 bases, and 5 bases separated the two germline ends. The CDR3 DNA follows: TGCGCCAGCAGCTTGGCCGGAAGCACAGATACGCAGTATTTT. Protein: CASSLAGSTDTQYF.

This clone has only a few counts. J is TRBJ1-2 and V is TRBV10-2, with D uncertain. V lost 6 bases and J lost 4, with 12 bases in between. Germline-derived CDR1 and CDR2 are WSHSY and SAAADI. The CDR3 is made up of 13 amino acids. The CDR3 bases are TGCGCCAGCAGCCCCAATGGCCCCTATGGCTACACCTTC. As protein: CASSPNGPYGYTF.

The J gene is TRBJ1-1, the V gene TRBV28; D gene unclear. V lost 8 bases to trimming and J lost 1 base, with 14 bases between them. Germline CDR1 and CDR2: MDHEN and SYDVKM. The CDR3 totals 14 residues. This chain's CDR3 is CASAREQTNTEAFF. The CDR3 DNA reads as TGTGCCAGCGCTAGGGAACAGACGAACACTGAAGCTTTCTTT.

J is TRBJ2-7 and V is TRBV3-1 (or the pseudogene TRBV3-2); the D is unclear. Germline V gene lookup returns CDR1 LGHDT and CDR2 YNNKEL (reference sequence). Between the trimmed V and J ends, which lost 0 bases and 2 bases, there was a span of 14 bases. The CDR3 is made up of 16 amino acids. The CDR3 loop reads CASSQDSPGFAYEQYV. In nucleotides, the CDR3 is TGTGCCAGCAGCCAAGACTCTCCAGGTTTCGCCTACGAGCAGTACGTC.

This chain uses TRBV6-5 with TRBJ2-2; 9 bases align to TRBD1. CDR1 and CDR2 (germline): MNHEY, SVGAGI. V gave up 6 bases and J gave up 4 bases; unmatched junction bases: 6. The CDR3 sequence is 15 residues long. The CDR3 reads CASSTNRGPTGELFF. The CDR3 nucleotides are TGTGCCAGCAGCACGAACAGGGGGCCCACCGGGGAGCTGTTTTTT.

This clone was counted once. V gene TRBV7-8 combines with J gene TRBJ1-3; D is unresolved. Trimming pared 4 bases from V and 0 bases from J, leaving 10 bases between. Per the germline V gene, CDR1 is SGHVS and CDR2 is FQNEAQ. The CDR3 runs 15 residues. The DNA for the CDR3 is TGTGCCAGCAGCTCGTCGGTGGTCTCTGGAAACACCATATATTTT. This sequence encodes CASSSSVVSGNTIYF.

J is TRBJ2-3 and V is TRBV6-5; perhaps TRBD2 as D (7 bases). The V gene's germline CDR1 is MNHEY and CDR2 SVGAGI. The germline V and J ends were trimmed by 10 bases and 2 bases, with 16 bases remaining between them. The CDR3 contains 14 residues. In DNA, the CDR3 is TGTGCCACCACGGAGGGGGGGGCCACAGATACGCAGTATTTT. Residues: CATTEGGATDTQYF.

This clone occurred a few times. The gene calls are TRBV5-1 and TRBJ2-3; D is possibly TRBD1 or TRBD2 (5 bases each). V was clipped by 4 bases and J by 2 bases, with 14 bases between them. Looked up from germline, CDR1 is SGHRS and CDR2 is YFSETQ. This CDR3 region has 15 residues. The CDR3 DNA sequence: TGCGCCAGCAGCGCTAGTTGGGGGAACACAGATACGCAGTATTTT. As protein: CASSASWGNTDTQYF.

V is TRBV5-1 and J is TRBJ1-2; no clear D gene. Trimming left V 4 bases short and J 7 bases short, with 11 bases between. Germline V gives CDR1 SGHRS, CDR2 YFSETQ. The length of the CDR3 is 12 residues. CDR3 amino acids: CASSSTFGGYTF. CDR3 coding DNA: TGCGCCAGCAGCAGTACATTCGGTGGCTACACCTTC.

The chain employs TRBV15 and TRBJ1-6; D uncertain. Germline values: CDR1 LNHNV, CDR2 YYDKDF (reference sequence). This CDR3 region has 17 residues. V was cut by 0 bases and J by 10 bases, with 19 bases left in between. CDR3 amino acids: CATSRDRDVRRDSPLHF. CDR3 in DNA: TGTGCCACCAGCAGAGATCGGGATGTAAGGCGAGACTCACCCCTCCACTTT.

This chain connects TRBV2 to TRBJ2-7, with TRBD2 as a possible D gene (6 bases). The CDR3 sequence is 16 residues long. V was trimmed by 2 bases and J by 3 bases, leaving 17 bases between them. Per germline, CDR1 SNHLY and CDR2 FYNNEI. The CDR3 nucleotides are TGTGCCAGCAGTGAATCCCCATTCGTCGGGGGCTACGAGCAGTACGTC. Its translation is CASSESPFVGGYEQYV.

This clone was counted a few times. The chain couples TRBV6-2 or TRBV6-3 to TRBJ2-1; 11 positions agree with TRBD2. V lost 2 bases, J lost 7 bases, and 10 bases stayed unmatched. The CDR3 spans 17 residues. The germline V gene has CDR1 MNHEY and CDR2 SVGEGT. The CDR3 DNA sequence: TGTGCCAGCAGTTACCGCCTAGCGGGGGGTCGCCGGAATGAGCAGTTCTTC. Amino acid sequence: CASSYRLAGGRRNEQFF.

CDR3 region: CASSEARGFPLHF. CDR3 nucleotide sequence: TGTGCCAGCAGTGAAGCAAGGGGGTTTCCCCTCCACTTT. J is TRBJ1-6 and V is TRBV6-1; a weak D match, TRBD1 (6 bases). The CDR3 contains 13 residues. Germline assignment: CDR1 MNHNS and CDR2 SASEGT. V was pared by 0 bases and J by 13 bases, with 10 bases between.

There are a few counts of this clone. This sequence joins TRBV28 and TRBJ2-1; 8 bases map to TRBD2. CDR1 MDHEN and CDR2 SYDVKM come from the germline V gene. J was trimmed by 7 bases and V by 3 bases; bases with no gene match: 8. The CDR3 has 15 amino acids. CDR3 DNA sequence: TGTGCCAGCAGTTTGGGGAGCGGGGGATTGAATGAGCAGTTCTTC. This codes for CASSLGSGGLNEQFF.

The V call is TRBV5-6, the J call TRBJ2-1; TRBD2 agrees at 9 bases. The V and J ends lost 7 bases and 5 bases, in that order; junction bases with no gene match: 13. This CDR3 has 16 residues. Germline V gives CDR1 SGHDT, CDR2 YYEEEE. The CDR3 loop is CASGGIIAGAHNEQFF. CDR3 nucleotide sequence: TGTGCCAGCGGAGGGATCATAGCGGGGGCCCACAATGAGCAGTTCTTC.

The rearrangement joins TRBV7-9 to TRBJ1-1; 7 nucleotides match TRBD1. The CDR3 loop spans 15 amino acids. V gave up 4 bases and J gave up 1 base; unmatched junction bases: 6. From germline, CDR1 is SEHNR and CDR2 FQNEAQ (reference sequence). The CDR3 is CASSSHRGGNTEAFF. Here the CDR3 DNA reads TGTGCCAGCAGCTCCCACAGGGGAGGGAACACTGAAGCTTTCTTT.

This chain connects TRBV3-1 (or the pseudogene TRBV3-2) to TRBJ2-2; D is ambiguous. CDR1 is LGHDT, CDR2 YNNKEL, per germline (reference sequence). Trimming cost V 2 bases and J 4 bases, with 14 bases left between them. The CDR3 spans 16 residues. The DNA of the CDR3 is TGTGCCAGCAGCCAAAAAGCAGCAGGTGCCACCGGGGAGCTGTTTTTT. Its protein is CASSQKAAGATGELFF.

J is TRBJ1-5 and V is TRBV29-1; D call uncertain. Germline assignment: CDR1 SQVTM and CDR2 ANQGSEA. CDR3 length: 13 residues. The V end was cut by 4 bases, the J end by 7 bases, with 14 bases between. CDR3 in amino acids: CSVATTLGQPQHF. The CDR3 DNA reads as TGCAGCGTTGCCACGACCCTCGGACAGCCCCAGCATTTT.

The count of this clone is one. J is TRBJ2-3 and V is TRBV6-2 or TRBV6-3; D is unresolved. CDR3 size: 14 residues. V was trimmed by 6 bases and J by 4 bases, leaving 14 bases between them. CDR1 and CDR2 (germline): MNHEY, SVGEGT. The CDR3 DNA reads TGTGCCAGCAGCGAGGACCACGCATCAGATACGCAGTATTTT. Encoded protein: CASSEDHASDTQYF.

This clone was detected a few times. The chain has TRBV24-1 and TRBJ1-5; D might be TRBD1 (5 bases). Germline CDR1 reads KGHDR; CDR2 reads SFDVKD. Trimming took off 3 bases at V and 6 bases at J, with 17 bases between the two ends. The CDR3 length is 16 residues. The CDR3 nucleotides are TGTGCCACCAGTGATGCGCGCGTTGGGGGTAGTCAGCCCCAGCATTTT. It yields the protein CATSDARVGGSQPQHF.

This chain connects TRBV12-5 to TRBJ1-4; tentatively, D is TRBD1 (6 bases). Germline loops: CDR1 LGHNT, CDR2 FRNRAP. V was shortened by 1 base and J by 0 bases, with 9 bases between the two germline ends. The length of the CDR3 is 16 residues. The CDR3, as DNA: TGTGCTAGTGGTTTGGGGGACATGACAACTAATGAAAAACTGTTTTTT. Encoded protein: CASGLGDMTTNEKLFF.

The V gene is TRBV10-3, the J gene TRBJ1-2; tentatively, D is TRBD1 (5 bases). Germline assignment: CDR1 ENHRY and CDR2 SYGVKD. This CDR3 has 12 amino acids. V lost 9 bases to trimming and J lost 4 bases, with 12 bases between them. CDR3: CAIATEPYGYTF. The DNA of the CDR3 is TGTGCCATAGCGACAGAACCCTATGGCTACACCTTC.

This clone was counted a few times. This chain uses TRBV19 with TRBJ2-7; TRBD2 agrees at 11 bases. Germline assignment: CDR1 LNHDA and CDR2 SQIVND (reference sequence). The V gene end was trimmed by 6 bases and the J gene end by 6 bases; junction bases not matched to a gene: 7. This CDR3 contains 14 residues. The CDR3 DNA follows: TGTGCCAGTAGAGGGACTAGCGGTGTAGGCGAGCAGTACGTC. This encodes CASRGTSGVGEQYV.

V and J are TRBV28 and TRBJ1-1, with D perhaps matching TRBD1 (6 bases). Trimming pared 2 bases from V and 8 bases from J, leaving 12 bases between. This CDR3 region has 13 residues. Germline values: CDR1 MDHEN, CDR2 SYDVKM. The DNA for the CDR3 is TGTGCCAGCAGTTTAGGGAGGGGGAGCGAAGCTTTCTTT. It specifies CASSLGRGSEAFF.

The gene calls are TRBV10-3 and TRBJ2-3, with 11 bases fitting TRBD2. Trimming took 6 bases from V and 5 from J; bases not matched to a gene: 7. Germline CDR1 is ENHRY and CDR2 is SYGVKD. The CDR3 runs 15 residues. The CDR3 DNA follows: TGTGCCATCAGAGATAGCGGGGGGGCCGGAGATACGCAGTATTTT. Its translation is CAIRDSGGAGDTQYF.